These T cell receptor beta chains were read from a single sample in a study of blood T cell repertoires in COVID-19. The table came from immunoSEQ multiplex PCR; TCRdb's copy has only in-frame clones and leaves some out. The repertoire holds under 300,000 clones, with about 85% as singletons. The material sequenced was peripheral blood. These receptors were taken from a human donor in a cohort sampled during active COVID-19. Both conserved end residues are part of each CDR3. The order of the fields is D gene, clone size, V gene, J gene, CDR3 DNA, CDR3 protein. D genes are given only for firm matches. The size entry is marked missing in some rows and otherwise reads once, few, many or a size class.

D: TRBD2
size: .
V: TRBV2
J: TRBJ2-4
DNA: TGTGCCAGCAAGGAGCGGGGGGCTATTCGGAACATTCAGTACTTC
CDR3: CASKERGAIRNIQYF

D: TRBD1
size: .
V: TRBV14
J: TRBJ2-4
DNA: TGTGCCAGCAGCCCCGGGACAGGGGGAAACATTCAGTACTTC
CDR3: CASSPGTGGNIQYF

D: TRBD1
size: .
V: TRBV10-1
J: TRBJ2-2
DNA: TGCGCCAGCAGTCGGACAGGGGGCTTGACCGGGGAGCTGTTTTTT
CDR3: CASSRTGGLTGELFF

D: .
size: .
V: TRBV19
J: TRBJ1-5
DNA: TGTGCCAGTCTCCAGGTGGGCCATAATCAGCCCCAGCATTTT
CDR3: CASLQVGHNQPQHF

D: TRBD1
size: .
V: TRBV2
J: TRBJ1-2
DNA: TGTGCCACCTCAGGGGGGCGCCTATTTGGCTACACCTTC
CDR3: CATSGGRLFGYTF

D: .
size: .
V: TRBV5-1
J: TRBJ1-1
DNA: TGCGCCAGCAGCTTGGCGGGTCTGGGGACTCCGGGGGGGAACACTGAAGCTTTCTTT
CDR3: CASSLAGLGTPGGNTEAFF

D: TRBD2
size: few
V: TRBV7-2
J: TRBJ2-1
DNA: TGTGCCAGCAGCCGTCTAGCGGGAGGGCCAAATGAGCAGTTCTTC
CDR3: CASSRLAGGPNEQFF

D: TRBD1
size: once
V: TRBV28
J: TRBJ1-1
DNA: TGTGCCAGCAGTCGTCCGGGACAGGGAGGCATGAACACTGAAGCTTTCTTT
CDR3: CASSRPGQGGMNTEAFF

D: .
size: .
V: TRBV29-1
J: TRBJ2-7
DNA: TGCAGCGTTGCGGTAAGCTACGAGCAGTACTTC
CDR3: CSVAVSYEQYF

D: TRBD2
size: .
V: TRBV4-3
J: TRBJ2-3
DNA: TGCGCCAGCAGCCAAGAGGAAGGCGGGAGTCTCGCAGATACGCAGTATTTT
CDR3: CASSQEEGGSLADTQYF

D: TRBD2
size: .
V: TRBV25-1
J: TRBJ2-3
DNA: TGTGCCAGCAGTGAATTAAATAGCGGGAGGGCGCGTACGCAGTATTTT
CDR3: CASSELNSGRARTQYF

D: .
size: once
V: TRBV12-3/TRBV12-4
J: TRBJ2-5
DNA: TGTGCCAGCAGTTATCGAGAGACCCAGTACTTC
CDR3: CASSYRETQYF

D: .
size: .
V: TRBV3-1/TRBV3-2
J: TRBJ2-3
DNA: TGTGCCAGCAGCCTCCAGGGACTCCGATTCACAGATACGCAGTATTTT
CDR3: CASSLQGLRFTDTQYF

D: TRBD2
size: .
V: TRBV4-1
J: TRBJ2-3
DNA: TGCGCCAGCACCCACGGGACTAGCGGGTACACAGATACGCAGTATTTT
CDR3: CASTHGTSGYTDTQYF

D: TRBD1
size: .
V: TRBV28
J: TRBJ2-5
DNA: TGTGCCAGCAGTTTTCTACTGGAGACAGGGTACCAAGAGACCCAGTACTTC
CDR3: CASSFLLETGYQETQYF

D: .
size: .
V: TRBV19
J: TRBJ1-1
DNA: TGTGCCAGTAGTACACCTCCAGTCTCCCGAAGCGCTGAAGCTTTCTTT
CDR3: CASSTPPVSRSAEAFF

D: .
size: once
V: TRBV12-3/TRBV12-4
J: TRBJ2-2
DNA: TGTGCCAGCAGGGGCTTAGACACCGGGGAGCTGTTTTTT
CDR3: CASRGLDTGELFF

D: .
size: .
V: TRBV29-1
J: TRBJ1-2
DNA: TGCAGCGTCGGAGGGGAGGGAGAGGTCTATGGCTACACCTTC
CDR3: CSVGGEGEVYGYTF

D: .
size: .
V: TRBV11-2
J: TRBJ2-5
DNA: TGTGCCAGCAGCTTACAGTCAGGGGTTCAAGAGACCCAGTACTTC
CDR3: CASSLQSGVQETQYF

D: TRBD2
size: .
V: TRBV18
J: TRBJ2-7
DNA: TGTGCCAGCTCACCCGGGGGGATGGGCACCTACGAGCAGTACTTC
CDR3: CASSPGGMGTYEQYF

D: .
size: .
V: TRBV2
J: TRBJ1-5
DNA: TGTGCCAGCAGTCCTACTAGACAGGTCAATCAGCCCCAGCATTTT
CDR3: CASSPTRQVNQPQHF

D: TRBD1
size: .
V: TRBV15
J: TRBJ2-7
DNA: TGTGCCACCAGCATAGCCGGGACAGGGGTTTACGAGCAGTACTTC
CDR3: CATSIAGTGVYEQYF

D: TRBD2
size: .
V: TRBV11-2
J: TRBJ2-1
DNA: TGTGCCAGCAGTCGAATTCCGGGACTAGAAGGTCGCGAGCAGTTCTTC
CDR3: CASSRIPGLEGREQFF

D: TRBD1
size: .
V: TRBV6-6
J: TRBJ1-5
DNA: TGTGCCAGCAGTTCCGGGACAGGGGGAAATCAGCCCCAGCATTTT
CDR3: CASSSGTGGNQPQHF

D: .
size: .
V: TRBV7-9
J: TRBJ1-3
DNA: TGTGCCAGCAGCTTAGCGACGACTAACACCATATATTTT
CDR3: CASSLATTNTIYF

D: .
size: .
V: TRBV3-1/TRBV3-2
J: TRBJ1-1
DNA: TGTGCCAGCAGCCAAGAAACATCTCACACTGAAGCTTTCTTT
CDR3: CASSQETSHTEAFF

D: .
size: few
V: TRBV9
J: TRBJ2-2
DNA: TGTGCCAGCAGCGAAAATTCCGGGACAATCTCCGGGGAGCTGTTTTTT
CDR3: CASSENSGTISGELFF

D: .
size: .
V: TRBV4-3
J: TRBJ1-2
DNA: TGCGCCAGCAGCCAAGCGTCGTTAGCTAACTATGGCTACACCTTC
CDR3: CASSQASLANYGYTF

D: .
size: .
V: TRBV7-6
J: TRBJ2-7
DNA: TGTGCCAGCAGCCCCGATCAACTTGTTACCTACGAGCAGTACTTC
CDR3: CASSPDQLVTYEQYF

D: .
size: .
V: TRBV5-1
J: TRBJ2-3
DNA: TGCGCCAGCAACCGGACTCTCACAGATACGCAGTATTTT
CDR3: CASNRTLTDTQYF

D: .
size: .
V: TRBV4-3
J: TRBJ1-5
DNA: TGCGCCAGCAGCCCTACCACCGGGGTGTATAGCAATCAGCCCCAGCATTTT
CDR3: CASSPTTGVYSNQPQHF

D: .
size: .
V: TRBV5-1
J: TRBJ2-7
DNA: TGCGCCAGCAGCAGTACGGGGTACGAGCAGTACTTC
CDR3: CASSSTGYEQYF

D: TRBD2
size: .
V: TRBV11-3
J: TRBJ2-5
DNA: TGTGCCAGCAGCTTTTCCGGGACTAGCGGGATCAAGGAGACCCAGTACTTC
CDR3: CASSFSGTSGIKETQYF

D: .
size: .
V: TRBV15
J: TRBJ2-1
DNA: TGTGCCACCAGCAGACAGGGCTTTAACAATGAGCAGTTCTTC
CDR3: CATSRQGFNNEQFF

D: .
size: .
V: TRBV19
J: TRBJ1-5
DNA: TGTGCCAGTAGTATAGATCCAGTCAATCAGCCCCAGCATTTT
CDR3: CASSIDPVNQPQHF

D: TRBD2
size: .
V: TRBV12-5
J: TRBJ2-5
DNA: TGTGCTAGTGGTCAAGGGACTAGCGGCCGGGAGACCCAGTACTTC
CDR3: CASGQGTSGRETQYF

D: TRBD2
size: .
V: TRBV18
J: TRBJ2-7
DNA: TGTGCCAGCTCAACAGGACTAGTCTACGAGCAGTACTTC
CDR3: CASSTGLVYEQYF